These 30 T cell receptor beta chains originate from one sample sequenced in a study of T cell clonotyping in hematopoietic cell transplantation. Noted time point: recipient sample about 28 days before transplant, after cytoreduction. Only in-frame clones appear in the TCRdb table, and some are missing; sequencing was by immunoSEQ multiplex PCR. The table shows 25,000 to 30,000 clones, with 60% to 85% occurring only once. Sequencing was performed on peripheral blood mononuclear cells, taken before stem cell transplant. The receptors derive from a woman aged 25 to 39 with chronic myeloid leukemia. Some clones in this sample may be carry-over from other donors' samples.

The chain carries TRBV28 and TRBJ1-2, with D unresolved. Germline CDR1 is MDHEN and CDR2 is SYDVKM. This CDR3 has 14 residues. Trimming took off 1 base at V and 8 bases at J, with 14 bases between the two ends. The CDR3 coding sequence is TGTGCCAGCAGTTTATCGGGTCAGCTGCGCGGCTACACCTTC. It specifies CASSLSGQLRGYTF.

The rearrangement uses TRBV27 and TRBJ2-3; D perhaps matches TRBD2 (6 bases). CDR3 length: 12 residues. The germline V gene encodes CDR1 MNHEY and CDR2 SMNVEV (reference sequence). Trimming took off 5 bases at V and 8 bases at J, with 11 bases between the two ends. In DNA, the CDR3 is TGTGCCAGCAGTCCCGCGCGGGGTACGCAGTATTTT. Amino acids: CASSPARGTQYF.

The genes are TRBV28 and TRBJ1-2; TRBD1 is a possible D gene (6 bases). CDR1 is MDHEN and CDR2 is SYDVKM in the germline V gene. The CDR3 length is 14 residues. Trimming took 8 bases from V and 6 from J, leaving 19 bases between them. CDR3 amino acids: CASCPGHNYNGYTF. CDR3 DNA sequence: TGTGCCAGCTGCCCGGGACACAACTACAATGGCTACACCTTC.

CDR3 sequence reads: CASSLGWTGSPQHF. DNA for the CDR3: TGTGCCAGCAGCTTGGGTTGGACAGGGTCCCCCCAGCATTTT. This chain joins TRBV5-6 and TRBJ1-5; 8 bases map to TRBD1. After removal of 0 bases from V and 10 bases from J, the junction contained 6 bases not matched to a gene. The CDR3 length is 14 residues. CDR1 and CDR2 (germline): SGHDT, YYEEEE.

The rearrangement uses TRBV7-2 and TRBJ1-5; possibly TRBD1 for D (5 bases). The V end lost 7 bases, the J end lost 1 base, and 11 bases lay between the germline ends. CDR1 and CDR2 (germline): SGHTA, FQGNSA. The CDR3 loop spans 14 amino acids. The CDR3 sequence: CASNPQGSNQPQHF. The CDR3 nucleotides are TGTGCCAGCAACCCGCAGGGCAGCAATCAGCCCCAGCATTTT.

The chain employs TRBV15 and TRBJ2-6; D remains ambiguous. The CDR3 totals 16 residues. The germline gives CDR1 LNHNV, CDR2 YYDKDF (reference sequence). Trimming left V 0 bases short and J 1 base short, with 7 bases between. The CDR3 is CATSRDPVSGANVLTF. CDR3 in DNA: TGTGCCACCAGCAGAGATCCCGTATCTGGGGCCAACGTCCTGACTTTC. Together with reference TRBV15 and TRBJ2-6, the CDR3 gives the full variable domain: DAMVIQNPRYQVTQFGKPVTLSCSQTLNHNVMYWYQQKSSQAPKLLFHYYDKDFNNEADTPDNFQSRRPNTSFCFLDIRSPGLGDTAMYLCATSRDPVSGANVLTFGAGSRLTVL.

CDR3 loop: CASSVRSRDTQYF. The CDR3 DNA is TGTGCCAGCAGCGTAAGGTCGAGGGATACGCAGTATTTT. This chain connects TRBV9 to TRBJ2-3; unclear D gene. The CDR3 has 13 residues. Germline-derived CDR1 and CDR2 are SGDLS and YYNGEE. Trimming removed 1 base at V and 6 bases at J, with 9 bases between.

This rearrangement joins TRBV5-1 to TRBJ1-5, with 9 bases matching TRBD1. J gave up 6 bases and V 4 bases, and 5 bases lay outside the gene matches. This CDR3 has 14 residues. Germline CDR1 SGHRS, CDR2 YFSETQ. For the CDR3, the DNA is TGCGCCAGCAGCCTACAGGGGGCTGGTCAGCCCCAGCATTTT. Its protein is CASSLQGAGQPQHF.

The chain carries TRBV7-3 and TRBJ2-1; the D call may be TRBD1 or TRBD2 (5 bases each). CDR3 length equals 14 residues. Germline lookup yields CDR1 SGHTA and CDR2 FQGTGA. The ends were cut back, 6 bases at V and 7 bases at J, with 16 bases in the middle. The CDR3 sequence: CASSSEGWGNEQFF. The CDR3 DNA sequence: TGTGCCAGCAGTAGCGAGGGGTGGGGGAATGAGCAGTTCTTC.

On this clone: Its ends do not fully match the called genes, so a read error is possible. V and J are TRBV7-7 and TRBJ2-7; TRBD2 might be the D (5 bases). The CDR3 sequence is 13 residues long. Germline V gene lookup returns CDR1 SSHAT and CDR2 FNYEAQ (reference sequence). The CDR3 region is CASSSARGLEQYF. CDR3 DNA sequence: TGTGCTAGCAGCTCCGCAAGAGGGCTCGAGCAGTACTTC. The variable domain in full, with the rest retrieved from reference TRBV7-7 and TRBJ2-7, is GAGVSQSPRYKVTKRGQDVTLRCDPISSHATLYWYQQALGQGPEFLTYFNYEAQPDKSGLPSDRFSAERPEGSISTLTIQRTEQRDSAMYRCASSSARGLEQYFGPGTRLTVT.

J is TRBJ1-3 and V is TRBV7-9, with no clear D. Per germline, CDR1 SEHNR and CDR2 FQNEAQ (reference sequence). This CDR3 spans 13 amino acids. The germline V and J ends were trimmed by 5 bases and 1 base, with 6 bases remaining between them. The CDR3 protein is CASSAESGNTIYF. The CDR3 region has the DNA TGTGCCAGCAGCGCAGAATCTGGAAACACCATATATTTT.

This clone has only a few counts. The chain has TRBV2 and TRBJ1-2, with 8 bases aligning to TRBD1. Trimming removed 3 bases from V and 4 bases from J; junction bases left unmatched: 13. CDR1 and CDR2 from the germline V gene are SNHLY and FYNNEI. This CDR3 spans 17 amino acids. In nucleotides, the CDR3 is TGTGCCAGCAGTGAGTCCCGCAGGGGGCAGTCCACCTATGGCTACACCTTC. Protein product: CASSESRRGQSTYGYTF.

This chain joins TRBV28 and TRBJ1-6; D gene unclear. The CDR3 runs 13 residues. The V end was cut by 6 bases, the J end by 10 bases, with 13 bases between. CDR1 is MDHEN and CDR2 is SYDVKM in the germline V gene. The CDR3 DNA follows: TGTGCCAGCAGCCTACCCTCTTCCTCACCCCTCCACTTT. It encodes CASSLPSSSPLHF.

CDR3 nucleotide sequence: TGTGCCTGGAGTGTTCCGGGACAGTACACCTTC. Amino acid sequence: CAWSVPGQYTF. The chain uses TRBV30 and TRBJ1-2; 7 bases fit TRBD1. The germline V gene has CDR1 GTSNPN and CDR2 SVGIG (reference sequence). J lost 11 bases, V lost 0 bases, and 3 bases had no gene match. The CDR3 is made up of 11 amino acids.

The chain carries TRBV29-1 and TRBJ1-2; TRBD1 is a possible D gene (5 bases). The V and J ends lost 7 bases and 8 bases respectively, with 17 bases between them. Germline assignment: CDR1 SQVTM and CDR2 ANQGSEA. This CDR3 contains 12 residues. The CDR3 bases are TGCAGCGCAAAAAACGTGGGGGTCGGCTACACCTTC. Translated, it gives CSAKNVGVGYTF.

The sample holds a few counts of this clone. The genes are TRBV6-5 and TRBJ2-5; D unclear. Trimming shortened V by 8 bases and J by 2 bases, and 6 bases separated the two germline ends. The CDR3 runs 11 residues. Per germline, CDR1 MNHEY and CDR2 SVGAGI. CDR3 region: CASQVQETQYF. The CDR3 DNA reads as TGTGCCAGCCAGGTACAAGAGACCCAGTACTTC.

J is TRBJ2-5 and V is TRBV2, with D uncertain. V lost 1 base to trimming and J lost 6 bases, with 12 bases between them. This CDR3 is built from 14 residues. Looked up from germline, CDR1 is SNHLY and CDR2 is FYNNEI. This chain's CDR3 is CASSEVGGGKTQYF. The CDR3 nucleotides read TGTGCCAGCAGTGAAGTTGGTGGTGGAAAGACCCAGTACTTC.

This clone occurred once. J is TRBJ1-2 and V is TRBV4-2; a weak D match, TRBD1 (5 bases). This CDR3 is 15 amino acids long. The V gene lost 3 bases and the J gene lost 3 bases, with 14 bases spanning the gap. Germline CDR1 LGHNA, CDR2 YNFKEQ. The CDR3 loop reads CASSQGGGTDYGYTF. The CDR3, as DNA: TGTGCCAGCAGCCAGGGCGGGGGTACCGACTATGGCTACACCTTC.

The chain couples TRBV4-1 to TRBJ1-5, with TRBD1 identical over 7 bases. CDR1 and CDR2 from the germline V gene are MGHRA and YSYEKL. The V and J ends lost 0 bases and 5 bases, in that order; junction bases with no gene match: 7. The CDR3 totals 16 residues. The CDR3: CASSQESGQVDQPQHF. For the CDR3, the DNA is TGCGCCAGCAGCCAAGAATCAGGACAGGTCGATCAGCCCCAGCATTTT.

The chain combines TRBV15 with TRBJ1-4, with D possibly being TRBD1 (6 bases). The CDR3 is 15 residues long. Trimming took off 0 bases at V and 5 bases at J, with 10 bases between the two ends. Germline V CDR1 and CDR2: LNHNV, YYDKDF (reference sequence). CDR3 residues: CATSREAGANEKLFF. The CDR3 nucleotides are TGTGCCACCAGCAGAGAGGCAGGGGCCAATGAAAAACTGTTTTTT.

The rearrangement joins TRBV7-9 to TRBJ2-7; the D gene is possibly TRBD1 (6 bases). The CDR3 covers 13 residues. CDR1 is SEHNR and CDR2 is FQNEAQ in the germline V gene (reference sequence). Trimming left V 1 base short and J 3 bases short, with 7 bases between. In nucleotides, the CDR3 is TGTGCCAGCAGCTTAGGGGACAACTACGAGCAGTACGTC. Its protein product is CASSLGDNYEQYV.

This clone appeared a single time. The chain links TRBV27 to TRBJ1-1; TRBD1 agrees at 7 bases. Germline V gene lookup returns CDR1 MNHEY and CDR2 SMNVEV (reference sequence). The junction had 8 bases not matched to a gene; V was cut back by 6 bases and J by 10 bases. This CDR3 is 12 amino acids long. CDR3 nucleotide sequence: TGTGCCAGCAGCATGACAGGGACCGGAGCTTTCTTT. This sequence encodes CASSMTGTGAFF.

V and J are TRBV2 and TRBJ1-2; no clear D gene. CDR1 and CDR2 from the germline V gene are SNHLY and FYNNEI. CDR3 length: 12 amino acids. V lost 6 bases, J lost 2 bases, and 7 bases lay in between. CDR3 coding DNA: TGTGCCAGCAGCAGAGTAAACTATGGCTACACCTTC. Its translation is CASSRVNYGYTF.

This clone appeared a few times. The J gene is TRBJ1-4, the V gene TRBV2, with D uncertain. The CDR3 has 15 amino acids. The ends were cut back, 0 bases at V and 8 bases at J, with 13 bases in the middle. Germline CDR1 SNHLY, CDR2 FYNNEI. The CDR3 region is CASSEAESLGEKLFF. CDR3 sequence (DNA): TGTGCCAGCAGTGAAGCGGAGTCCCTTGGGGAAAAACTGTTTTTT.

In its sample, this clone was seen once. The chain couples TRBV27 to TRBJ1-1; D is ambiguous. CDR3 size: 13 residues. Trimming took 8 bases from V and 7 from J, leaving 17 bases between them. Germline V gene lookup returns CDR1 MNHEY and CDR2 SMNVEV (reference sequence). CDR3 sequence: CASRNWPGDEAFF. The CDR3 DNA reads TGTGCCAGCCGTAACTGGCCTGGAGATGAAGCTTTCTTT.

The chain employs TRBV5-1 and TRBJ1-1; D not resolved. V shed 0 bases and J shed 0 bases, with 6 bases lying between them. This CDR3 spans 14 amino acids. Looked up from germline, CDR1 is SGHRS and CDR2 is YFSETQ. The chain's CDR3 is CASSLGNMNTEAFF. The DNA for the CDR3 is TGCGCCAGCAGCTTGGGGAATATGAACACTGAAGCTTTCTTT. Based on the CDR3 plus reference TRBV5-1 and TRBJ1-1, the full variable domain is KAGVTQTPRYLIKTRGQQVTLSCSPISGHRSVSWYQQTPGQGLQFLFEYFSETQRNKGNFPGRFSGRQFSNSRSEMNVSTLELGDSALYLCASSLGNMNTEAFFGQGTRLTVV.

This clone was found a few times. The chain links TRBV5-6 to TRBJ2-6, with 7 bases that match TRBD2. This CDR3 is 18 amino acids long. The V gene's germline CDR1 is SGHDT and CDR2 YYEEEE. Germline trimming cut 0 bases from V and 0 bases from J; bases unmatched to any gene: 6. Here the CDR3 DNA reads TGTGCCAGCAGCTTGGGGTTCGGGGGGAGCTCTGGGGCCAACGTCCTGACTTTC. It yields the protein CASSLGFGGSSGANVLTF.

The V and J genes are TRBV30 and TRBJ1-1, with no clear D. With 1 base removed from V and 4 bases from J, the gap between germline ends came to 13 bases. There are 14 residues in the CDR3. Germline V CDR1 and CDR2: GTSNPN, SVGIG (reference sequence). CDR3 in amino acids: CAWSEGRSGTEAFF. CDR3 bases: TGTGCCTGGAGTGAGGGCAGGTCCGGCACTGAAGCTTTCTTT.

This sequence joins TRBV6-5 and TRBJ1-2; D is perhaps TRBD1 (5 bases). V was clipped by 0 bases and J by 5 bases, with 13 bases between them. CDR1 and CDR2 from the germline V gene are MNHEY and SVGAGI. The CDR3 length is 15 residues. The DNA of the CDR3 is TGTGCCAGCAGTTACTCGATGGGACCTCAATATGGCTACACCTTC. Translating it yields CASSYSMGPQYGYTF.

The V and J genes are TRBV11-2 and TRBJ2-7; no reliable D call. The V gene's germline CDR1 is SGHAT and CDR2 FQNNGV. This CDR3 is 11 amino acids long. Between the trimmed V and J ends, which lost 3 bases and 1 base, there was a span of 1 base. CDR3 protein: CASSFSYEQYF. The CDR3 bases are TGTGCCAGCAGCTTTTCCTACGAGCAGTACTTC.